Below are 21 T cell receptor beta chains sequenced from a single sample in a study of cytomegalovirus exposure and HLA in healthy donors. Primers included in the PCR were 60 Vbeta and 13 Jbeta primers. The repertoire was sequenced with immunoSEQ multiplex PCR; TCRdb's copy has only in-frame clones and lacks some. The top ten hold approximately 3.9% of the sample, which has 100,000 to 150,000 clones, 74% seen once. The sample consisted of PBMCs. The receptors originated from a woman aged 45-60 years in good health and CMV-seropositive.

This clone occurred once. The J gene is TRBJ2-7, the V gene TRBV18; D might be TRBD2 (6 bases). The CDR3 totals 16 residues. Germline assignment: CDR1 KGHSH and CDR2 LQKENI. Trimming shortened V by 3 bases and J by 2 bases, and 17 bases separated the two germline ends. For the CDR3, the DNA is TGTGCCAGCTCACCGCCCGGGGGAAGAGATACCTACGAGCAGTACTTC. Amino acid sequence: CASSPPGGRDTYEQYF.

This clone appeared a few times. This chain connects TRBV7-2 to TRBJ1-2; 7 bases fit TRBD1. Germline values: CDR1 SGHTA, CDR2 FQGNSA. This CDR3 region has 15 residues. The trim removed 4 bases at V and 5 bases at J, leaving 10 bases unmatched. The CDR3 DNA is TGTGCCAGCAGCTCATCTTCCTTACAGGGGTATGGCTACACCTTC. It yields the protein CASSSSSLQGYGYTF.

This clone has just a few counts. This CDR3 reads CATRLRGNTEAFF. The CDR3 nucleotides read TGTGCCACCAGGCTCAGGGGGAACACTGAAGCTTTCTTT. The chain joins TRBV10-3 to TRBJ1-1, with D perhaps TRBD1 (6 bases). Trimming cost V 10 bases and J 1 base, with 13 bases left between them. Germline assignment: CDR1 ENHRY and CDR2 SYGVKD. The CDR3 covers 13 residues.

V usage is TRBV11-2 and J usage is TRBJ2-5, with a possible D match to TRBD2 (6 bases). CDR3 length: 14 amino acids. V lost 4 bases to trimming and J lost 7 bases, with 16 bases between them. CDR1 and CDR2 (germline): SGHAT, FQNNGV. The CDR3, as DNA: TGTGCCAGCAGCTCCGGGACTCCCCGCGTGACCCAGTACTTC. It yields the protein CASSSGTPRVTQYF.

The chain recombines TRBV4-2 with TRBJ2-5, with TRBD1 matching 11 bases. Germline V gene lookup returns CDR1 LGHNA and CDR2 YNFKEQ. V shed 1 base and J 0 bases; nucleotides not matched to a gene: 4. The CDR3 consists of 17 residues. Here the CDR3 DNA reads TGTGCCAGCAGCCAAGGGGGGACAGGGGGGTACCAAGAGACCCAGTACTTC. It codes for CASSQGGTGGYQETQYF.

This rearrangement joins TRBV19 to TRBJ2-7; 7 nucleotides match TRBD1. CDR3 length equals 12 residues. Per germline, CDR1 LNHDA and CDR2 SQIVND (reference sequence). Trimming removed 10 bases from V and 6 bases from J; junction bases left unmatched: 9. This CDR3 is CATRQGIGEQYF. The CDR3 coding sequence is TGTGCCACCCGACAGGGTATTGGCGAGCAGTACTTC.

The chain has TRBV7-2 and TRBJ1-2; no definite D call. CDR1 and CDR2 (germline): SGHTA, FQGNSA. This CDR3 has 18 residues. Trimming removed 5 bases from V and 0 bases from J, with 22 bases in between. CDR3 coding DNA: TGTGCCAGCAGCACGACCGGGAACAGCAACTTATCTAACTATGGCTACACCTTC. Its translation is CASSTTGNSNLSNYGYTF.

In DNA, the CDR3 is TGCGCCAGCAGCTCCCATAGCGAGCCGTACAATGAGCAGTTCTTC. Translated, it gives CASSSHSEPYNEQFF. This chain uses TRBV5-1 with TRBJ2-1; the D gene is possibly TRBD2 (5 bases). Per germline, CDR1 SGHRS and CDR2 YFSETQ. The CDR3 totals 15 residues. Trimming took off 3 bases at V and 4 bases at J, with 14 bases between the two ends.

This clone appeared a few times. The rearrangement links TRBV7-7 to TRBJ2-5; a possible D gene is TRBD1 (6 bases). The CDR3 has 14 amino acids. V was shortened by 1 base and J by 5 bases, with 11 bases between the two germline ends. The germline V gene encodes CDR1 SSHAT and CDR2 FNYEAQ (reference sequence). CDR3 sequence (DNA): TGTGCCAGCAGCTTAGGCTCAGGGGTCGAGACCCAGTACTTC. This encodes CASSLGSGVETQYF. Full variable domain (remainder filled in from reference TRBV7-7 and TRBJ2-5): GAGVSQSPRYKVTKRGQDVTLRCDPISSHATLYWYQQALGQGPEFLTYFNYEAQPDKSGLPSDRFSAERPEGSISTLTIQRTEQRDSAMYRCASSLGSGVETQYFGPGTRLLVL.

The chain joins TRBV7-2 to TRBJ1-2; 8 nucleotides line up with TRBD1. The CDR3 has 13 residues. Germline V CDR1 and CDR2: SGHTA, FQGNSA. V shed 5 bases and J 5 bases; nucleotides not matched to a gene: 4. Here the CDR3 reads CASSPTGAYGYTF. DNA of the CDR3: TGTGCCAGCAGCCCGACAGGGGCTTATGGCTACACCTTC.

For the CDR3, the DNA is TGTGCCTGGAGTGAAGGGACAGGGGGTTTCGATGGCTACACCTTC. Translating it yields CAWSEGTGGFDGYTF. The rearrangement uses TRBV30 and TRBJ1-2, with 11 bases aligning to TRBD1. The CDR3 is 15 residues long. The V segment lost 1 base and the J segment 6 bases; nucleotides outside the gene matches: 7. Germline V gives CDR1 GTSNPN, CDR2 SVGIG (reference sequence).

The CDR3: CASSEVQGQNSPLHF. CDR3 nucleotides: TGTGCCAGCAGTGAAGTTCAGGGGCAAAACTCACCCCTCCACTTT. J is TRBJ1-6 and V is TRBV6-1; perhaps TRBD1 as D (6 bases). The CDR3 length is 15 residues. V was cut by 1 base and J by 10 bases, with 14 bases left in between. Germline CDR1 is MNHNS and CDR2 is SASEGT.

The chain carries TRBV27 and TRBJ2-1; 13 bases match TRBD2. From germline, CDR1 is MNHEY and CDR2 SMNVEV (reference sequence). Unmatched junction bases numbered 6, after V lost 1 base and J lost 6 bases. The CDR3 sequence is 17 residues long. CDR3 in DNA: TGTGCCAGCAGTTTATTTAGACTAGCGGGGGGCCGCAATGAGCAGTTCTTC. Amino acids: CASSLFRLAGGRNEQFF.

As DNA, the CDR3 is TGTGCCAGCAGCTTGAGTGGGGGGGGACGGGTCCGCGAGCAGTACTTC. This codes for CASSLSGGGRVREQYF. The rearrangement uses TRBV11-2 and TRBJ2-7, with 7 bases aligning to TRBD2. The CDR3 spans 16 residues. The germline CDR1 and CDR2 sequences are SGHAT and FQNNGV. V lost 3 bases, J lost 6 bases, and 14 bases stayed unmatched.

The V call is TRBV18, the J call TRBJ2-6; possibly TRBD1 for D (5 bases). This CDR3 is built from 15 residues. V lost 6 bases, J lost 2 bases, and 11 bases lay in between. Germline V gene sequence: CDR1 KGHSH, CDR2 LQKENI. The CDR3: CASSSTVPGANVLTF. Written as DNA, the CDR3 is TGTGCCAGCTCGTCGACAGTACCTGGGGCCAACGTCCTGACTTTC.

The V and J genes are TRBV5-6 and TRBJ1-1; TRBD1 is a possible D gene (6 bases). From germline, CDR1 is SGHDT and CDR2 YYEEEE. Trimming pared 6 bases from V and 12 bases from J, leaving 18 bases between. The CDR3 loop spans 12 amino acids. The CDR3 nucleotides read TGTGCCAGCATCGTCAGACCTGGGACACCTTTCTTT. It encodes CASIVRPGTPFF.

The chain combines TRBV7-2 with TRBJ2-3; D is unresolved. V was clipped by 6 bases and J by 2 bases, with 12 bases between them. This CDR3 has 14 residues. Germline CDR1 and CDR2: SGHTA and FQGNSA. The CDR3: CASSVLRLTDTQYF. The CDR3 DNA reads TGTGCCAGCAGTGTCCTACGCCTCACAGATACGCAGTATTTT.

The V call is TRBV6-5, the J call TRBJ2-1; TRBD1 aligns across 11 bases. V trimming: 6 bases; J trimming: 7 bases; junction bases outside the gene matches: 8. CDR1 and CDR2 from the germline V gene are MNHEY and SVGAGI. This CDR3 region has 15 residues. The CDR3 region is CASRWGQGDGNEQFF. The CDR3 region has the DNA TGTGCCAGCAGATGGGGACAGGGGGACGGGAATGAGCAGTTCTTC.

This chain links TRBV5-4 with TRBJ2-7, with D possibly matching TRBD1 (5 bases). CDR3 length equals 12 residues. V lost 3 bases and J 7 bases, leaving 11 bases between the germline ends. In germline, CDR1 is SGHNT, CDR2 YYREEE (reference sequence). CDR3 nucleotide sequence: TGTGCCAGCAGCTGGACACTGGGGGAGCAGTACTTC. Translating it yields CASSWTLGEQYF. Combining the CDR3 with reference TRBV5-4 and TRBJ2-7 gives the whole variable domain ETGVTQSPTHLIKTRGQQVTLRCSSQSGHNTVSWYQQALGQGPQFIFQYYREEENGRGNFPPRFSGLQFPNYSSELNVNALELDDSALYLCASSWTLGEQYFGPGTRLTVT.

The CDR3 loop is CASSALGTGINEQYF. The CDR3 nucleotides are TGTGCCAGCAGCGCTCTGGGGACAGGGATTAACGAGCAGTACTTC. The chain joins TRBV5-8 to TRBJ2-7, with TRBD1 matching over 9 bases. V shed 4 bases, J shed 5 bases, and the junction held 10 bases outside the gene matches. This CDR3 has 15 amino acids. Per germline, CDR1 SGHTS and CDR2 YDEGEE.

The chain joins TRBV4-1 to TRBJ2-3; D might be TRBD2 (6 bases). Germline V gives CDR1 MGHRA, CDR2 YSYEKL. Trimming pared 0 bases from V and 7 bases from J, leaving 23 bases between. The CDR3 length is 18 residues. CDR3 in DNA: TGCGCCAGCAGCCAAGATTGGGCCCCCGGGACTTCGGTTAATACGCAGTATTTT. Protein sequence: CASSQDWAPGTSVNTQYF.